Sequencing of this T cell receptor beta chain was carried out in a study of shared clonotypes between healthy human individuals. Study observations and caveats: All-four-donor shared clonotypes had higher generation probabilities than non-shared clonotypes did.

In the naive CD8 group, cells lacked CD45RO and were positively selected for CCR7, so terminally differentiated effector memory CD45RA+ cells were left out. With regard to this clone: Its target is not known. Distinct nucleotide sequences in the sample also encode this CDR3.

Clones were sequenced by immunoSEQ multiplex PCR, and TCRdb holds only the in-frame ones, with some missing. The table lists just over 2,000,000 clones, about 95% of them singletons. The CDR3 loop spans 12 amino acids. V was clipped by 0 bases and J by 9 bases, with 7 bases between them. CDR1 and CDR2 from the germline V gene are SGDLS and YYNGEE. Sequenced input: naive CD8+ T cells sorted from blood. The chain combines TRBV9 with TRBJ2-1; either TRBD1 or TRBD2 may fit D (5 bases each). The source is a young man in good health. CDR3 amino acids: CASSVGGGEQFF. The CDR3 coding sequence is TGTGCCAGCAGCGTAGGTGGGGGTGAGCAGTTCTTC. Variable domain in full (rest from reference TRBV9 and TRBJ2-1): DSGVTQTPKHLITATGQRVTLRCSPRSGDLSVYWYQQSLDQGLQFLIQYYNGEERAKGNILERFSAQQFPDLHSELNLSSLELGDSALYFCASSVGGGEQFFGPGTRLTVL.